These 15 T cell receptor beta chains were sequenced from one sample in a study of blood T cell repertoires in COVID-19. Clones were read by immunoSEQ multiplex PCR, and TCRdb kept only the in-frame ones, dropping some. The sample gives about 330,000 clones, around nine tenths of which show up once; 5% is in the top ten. Sequenced: PBMCs or T cells enriched from blood (not recorded which). The receptors were gathered from a man aged 25 to 40 who had recovered from COVID-19.

This chain links TRBV5-4 with TRBJ2-2, with D tentatively TRBD2 (5 bases). CDR1 is SGHNT, CDR2 YYREEE, per germline (reference sequence). V was cut by 0 bases and J by 6 bases, with 15 bases left in between. The CDR3 spans 16 residues. CDR3 in amino acids: CASSLVSGMGSGELFF. The CDR3 DNA is TGTGCCAGCAGCTTGGTTTCCGGGATGGGTTCCGGGGAGCTGTTTTTT.

This chain joins TRBV18 and TRBJ1-2; no definite D call. The CDR3 loop spans 14 amino acids. Germline V gene data show CDR1 as KGHSH and CDR2 as LQKENI. V was trimmed by 6 bases and J by 6 bases, leaving 17 bases between them. In nucleotides, the CDR3 is TGTGCCAGCTCCCAACCACCTAGGTCTAATGGCTACACCTTC. Translated: CASSQPPRSNGYTF.

This chain links TRBV19 with TRBJ2-4; 7 bases are shared with TRBD1. The CDR3 runs to 14 residues. Germline CDR1 and CDR2: LNHDA and SQIVND (reference sequence). After removal of 5 bases from V and 5 bases from J, the junction contained 6 bases not matched to a gene. CDR3 sequence (DNA): TGTGCCAGTAGTCCGTGGGACAGACAAAACATTCAGTACTTC. Translated, it gives CASSPWDRQNIQYF.

The chain couples TRBV5-5 to TRBJ2-1; 15 nucleotides match TRBD2. Germline CDR1 and CDR2: SGHKS and YYEKEE (reference sequence). This CDR3 comprises 17 residues. Unmatched junction bases numbered 8, after V lost 4 bases and J lost 6 bases. The CDR3 bases are TGTGCCAGCAGCCTAGGACTAGCGGGGGGGCAGGGCAATGAGCAGTTCTTC. Translated: CASSLGLAGGQGNEQFF.

The sample holds a few counts of this clone. The gene calls are TRBV2 and TRBJ1-4, with D uncertain. Germline V CDR1 and CDR2: SNHLY, FYNNEI. V was trimmed by 8 bases and J by 7 bases, leaving 17 bases between them. The CDR3 consists of 14 residues. The CDR3 sequence: CASRSDPGGEKLFF. In DNA form, the CDR3 reads TGTGCCAGCCGGTCCGATCCGGGAGGTGAAAAACTGTTTTTT.

The rearrangement links TRBV19 to TRBJ1-1, with D hard to call. This CDR3 contains 14 residues. Trimming pared 7 bases from V and 1 base from J, leaving 13 bases between. Germline CDR1 and CDR2: LNHDA and SQIVND (reference sequence). The CDR3 spells CASKRGKTNTEAFF. The CDR3 nucleotides read TGTGCCAGTAAACGCGGGAAGACGAACACTGAAGCTTTCTTT.

This chain links TRBV10-2 with TRBJ2-7, with 11 bases identical to TRBD1. Germline values: CDR1 WSHSY, CDR2 SAAADI. The CDR3 runs 13 residues. V shed 7 bases, J shed 9 bases, and the junction held 8 bases outside the gene matches. The CDR3 region has the DNA TGCGCCAGCAAGGACAGGGGGCTGTTTGGGCAGTACTTC. Encoded protein: CASKDRGLFGQYF.

This clone came up once. The gene calls are TRBV6-5 and TRBJ1-6; 8 nucleotides agree with TRBD1. The CDR3 length is 14 residues. After removal of 0 bases from V and 14 bases from J, the junction contained 6 bases not matched to a gene. CDR1 and CDR2 (germline): MNHEY, SVGAGI. The CDR3 nucleotides are TGTGCCAGCAGTTACTCGCAGGGGGCGGGGACCCTCCACTTT. It yields the protein CASSYSQGAGTLHF.

V gene TRBV24-1 combines with J gene TRBJ2-2; TRBD1 matches at 11 bases. Germline assignment: CDR1 KGHDR and CDR2 SFDVKD. This CDR3 is 14 amino acids long. Trimming at V came to 8 bases and at J to 5 bases, leaving 3 bases not matched to a gene. This chain's CDR3 is CATTGTGGTGELFF. CDR3 coding DNA: TGTGCCACCACCGGGACAGGGGGTACCGGGGAGCTGTTTTTT.

The V call is TRBV29-1, the J call TRBJ2-1; weak D call: TRBD2 (6 bases). The germline gives CDR1 SQVTM, CDR2 ANQGSEA. Trimming cost V 6 bases and J 8 bases, with 23 bases left between them. CDR3 length equals 15 residues. The CDR3 DNA reads as TGCAGCGTCGCGGGACCGAACCCCTTGAATGATGAGCAGTTCTTC. Its protein is CSVAGPNPLNDEQFF.

The chain recombines TRBV2 with TRBJ1-3, with TRBD1 matching over 7 bases. The CDR3 is 14 residues long. Germline V gene data show CDR1 as SNHLY and CDR2 as FYNNEI. The J segment lost 0 bases and the V segment lost 6 bases, leaving 2 bases of the junction unmatched. This CDR3 is CASRTGSSGNTIYF. DNA for the CDR3: TGTGCCAGCAGGACAGGGAGCTCTGGAAACACCATATATTTT.

The chain joins TRBV6-5 to TRBJ2-2, with 12 bases matching TRBD2. The CDR3 contains 16 residues. The germline V gene encodes CDR1 MNHEY and CDR2 SVGAGI. Trimming removed 4 bases from V and 1 base from J; junction bases left unmatched: 1. The CDR3 sequence is CASSWGLAGNTGELFF. DNA for the CDR3: TGTGCCAGCAGTTGGGGACTAGCGGGGAACACCGGGGAGCTGTTTTTT.

This chain links TRBV7-7 with TRBJ2-1, with 12 positions matching TRBD1. Trimming at V came to 4 bases and at J to 10 bases, leaving 5 bases not matched to a gene. The CDR3 is 14 residues long. Germline CDR1 reads SSHAT; CDR2 reads FNYEAQ (reference sequence). CDR3 nucleotide sequence: TGTGCCAGCAGCTCCGGGACAGGGGGCGCGGAGCAGTTCTTC. Translation: CASSSGTGGAEQFF.

This rearrangement joins TRBV18 to TRBJ2-2; D is uncertain. Trimming cost V 3 bases and J 6 bases, with 5 bases left between them. Germline assignment: CDR1 KGHSH and CDR2 LQKENI. This CDR3 is 12 amino acids long. CDR3 DNA: TGTGCCAGCTCACCTGGAGCCGGGGAGCTGTTTTTT. Translated: CASSPGAGELFF. Filled out from reference TRBV18 and TRBJ2-2, the complete variable domain reads NAGVMQNPRHLVRRRGQEARLRCSPMKGHSHVYWYRQLPEEGLKFMVYLQKENIIDESGMPKERFSAEFPKEGPSILRIQQVVRGDSAAYFCASSPGAGELFFGEGSRLTVL.

The genes are TRBV5-1 and TRBJ2-1; 8 positions match TRBD2. The CDR3 covers 16 residues. The V and J ends lost 1 base and 4 bases, in that order; junction bases with no gene match: 7. CDR1 SGHRS and CDR2 YFSETQ come from the germline V gene. The CDR3 region is CASSLTPSGQYNEQFF. Here the CDR3 DNA reads TGCGCCAGCAGCTTGACACCTAGCGGGCAATACAATGAGCAGTTCTTC.